This TCR beta chain was found in a study of blood T cells in healthy people across ages. A second PCR of about 7 to 11 cycles used a sample-barcoded 5' primer and a J-beta primer mix. One entry per CDR3 protein, called by TCRdb with MiXCR from the 5' RACE reads. Among about 1,500,000 distinct CDR3 sequences listed, roughly 30% were seen once. The germline V and J ends were trimmed by 2 bases and 1 base, with 6 bases remaining between them. Germline loops: CDR1 MNHGY, CDR2 SVAAGI. This CDR3 comprises 14 residues. This chain joins TRBV6-9 and TRBJ2-1; D is unresolved. This clonotype originated in a woman in her 30s in good health. The sequencing sample was made of blood. The CDR3: CASSYKGSYNEQFF. The CDR3 DNA follows: TGTGCCAGCAGTTATAAAGGGTCCTACAATGAGCAGTTCTTC.